Following are 15 T cell receptor beta chains from one sample sequenced in a study of OX40 agonist ivuxolimab in advanced cancers. Sequencing used immunoSEQ multiplex PCR; TCRdb keeps in-frame clones, though not all of them. This table has roughly 90,000 clones, around 90% appearing once. The sequenced sample was CD4+ or CD8+ T cells sorted from blood, obtained in a trial of the OX40 agonist ivuxolimab. The receptors were gathered from an adult with an advanced solid tumor such as melanoma, head and neck, liver or kidney cancer.

V usage is TRBV5-1 and J usage is TRBJ2-7; D unresolved. The V and J ends lost 1 base and 2 bases respectively, with 7 bases between them. The CDR3 has 13 amino acids. Germline CDR1 SGHRS, CDR2 YFSETQ. For the CDR3, the DNA is TGCGCCAGCAGCTTGTCCCCCACCTACGAGCAGTACTTC. It translates to CASSLSPTYEQYF.

The rearrangement joins TRBV7-9 to TRBJ2-2; possible D gene TRBD2, 5 bases. The CDR3 has 13 residues. The ends were cut back, 4 bases at V and 7 bases at J, with 10 bases in the middle. Germline V lookup: CDR1 SEHNR, CDR2 FQNEAQ (reference sequence). CDR3 coding DNA: TGTGCCAGCAGCTCCCTAGCTATCGGGGAGCTGTTTTTT. This codes for CASSSLAIGELFF. Supplemented by reference TRBV7-9 and TRBJ2-2, the full variable domain reads DTGVSQNPRHKITKRGQNVTFRCDPISEHNRLYWYRQTLGQGPEFLTYFQNEAQLEKSRLLSDRFSAERPKGSFSTLEIQRTEQGDSAMYLCASSSLAIGELFFGEGSRLTVL.

J is TRBJ2-7 and V is TRBV2; no reliable D call. This CDR3 region has 15 residues. V was trimmed by 1 base and J by 0 bases, leaving 10 bases between them. Germline V gene sequence: CDR1 SNHLY, CDR2 FYNNEI. CDR3: CASSEEYRNSYEQYF. The CDR3 nucleotides are TGTGCCAGCAGTGAAGAATACAGAAACTCCTACGAGCAGTACTTC.

The V gene is TRBV19, the J gene TRBJ1-5; TRBD1 aligns across 8 bases. V was clipped by 5 bases and J by 4 bases; unmatched bases: 10. Germline loops: CDR1 LNHDA, CDR2 SQIVND (reference sequence). The length of the CDR3 is 16 residues. The CDR3 reads CASSSYRGGLNQPQHF. The CDR3 DNA sequence: TGTGCCAGTAGTTCGTACAGGGGGGGACTGAATCAGCCCCAGCATTTT.

This rearrangement joins TRBV2 to TRBJ2-2; 14 nucleotides match TRBD2. With V trimmed by 5 bases and J by 5 bases, 10 bases remained unmatched. This CDR3 comprises 18 residues. CDR1 and CDR2 (germline): SNHLY, FYNNEI. DNA of the CDR3: TGTGCCAGCAGTTCCCACGGACTAGCGGGAGGAGGTACCGGGGAGCTGTTTTTT. It codes for CASSSHGLAGGGTGELFF.

Only one count was recorded for this clone. The chain is built from TRBV7-3 and TRBJ1-1; TRBD1 aligns across 11 bases. Germline V gene sequence: CDR1 SGHTA, CDR2 FQGTGA. The CDR3 is 14 residues long. V was clipped by 2 bases and J by 6 bases; unmatched bases: 2. The CDR3 loop is CASSLGTGGAEAFF. In nucleotides, the CDR3 is TGTGCCAGCAGCTTAGGGACAGGGGGAGCTGAAGCTTTCTTT.

This clone was picked up one time. This sequence joins TRBV28 and TRBJ2-1; 10 bases fit TRBD2. The CDR3 contains 16 residues. Unmatched junction bases numbered 6, after V lost 5 bases and J lost 2 bases. Germline V lookup: CDR1 MDHEN, CDR2 SYDVKM. The CDR3: CASSGTTSGTYNEQFF. CDR3 DNA sequence: TGTGCCAGCAGTGGCACTACTAGCGGGACCTACAATGAGCAGTTCTTC.

This chain joins TRBV28 and TRBJ1-2, with D possibly matching TRBD1 (5 bases). This CDR3 is 14 amino acids long. Trimming shortened V by 1 base and J by 4 bases, and 10 bases separated the two germline ends. Germline loops: CDR1 MDHEN, CDR2 SYDVKM. DNA of the CDR3: TGTGCCAGCAGTTTATCAGGGCGGACCTATGGCTACACCTTC. It specifies CASSLSGRTYGYTF.

The chain uses TRBV27 and TRBJ2-3; 8 bases map to TRBD2. Germline assignment: CDR1 MNHEY and CDR2 SMNVEV (reference sequence). The CDR3 sequence is 17 residues long. With 5 bases clipped from V and 2 bases from J, the junction kept 12 bases outside the gene matches. The CDR3: CASSLLWVAGPTDTQYF. DNA for the CDR3: TGTGCCAGCAGTCTACTCTGGGTAGCGGGACCCACAGATACGCAGTATTTT.

The chain uses TRBV5-8 and TRBJ2-3; tentative D call: TRBD1 (6 bases). Germline V CDR1 and CDR2: SGHTS, YDEGEE. The germline V and J ends were trimmed by 1 base and 4 bases, with 19 bases remaining between them. This CDR3 comprises 17 residues. The CDR3 region is CASSLRLGAAGSDTQYF. In DNA, the CDR3 is TGTGCCAGCAGCTTGAGGTTGGGGGCGGCAGGGTCAGATACGCAGTATTTT.

The rearrangement uses TRBV5-1 and TRBJ2-1, with D possibly being TRBD2 (6 bases). The CDR3 covers 15 residues. Germline CDR1 is SGHRS and CDR2 is YFSETQ. Between the trimmed V and J ends, which lost 0 bases and 6 bases, there was a span of 13 bases. The CDR3 DNA is TGCGCCAGCAGCTTGGTTGTGGGAGGAGGCAATGAGCAGTTCTTC. Translated: CASSLVVGGGNEQFF.

The V call is TRBV28, the J call TRBJ1-2; D is unclear. Trimming took 6 bases from V and 8 from J, leaving 16 bases between them. From germline, CDR1 is MDHEN and CDR2 SYDVKM. CDR3 length: 13 residues. The CDR3 DNA is TGTGCCAGCAGGACCGTTGGAGAACCCGGCTACACCTTC. Translating gives CASRTVGEPGYTF.

The rearrangement uses TRBV5-8 and TRBJ2-4; 8 bases line up with TRBD1. Germline loops: CDR1 SGHTS, CDR2 YDEGEE. This CDR3 contains 14 residues. The V segment lost 4 bases and the J segment 6 bases; nucleotides outside the gene matches: 6. CDR3 in DNA: TGTGCCAGCAGCCCCACCGGACAGGGAAACATTCAGTACTTC. Translated, it gives CASSPTGQGNIQYF. The full variable domain, completed using reference TRBV5-8 and TRBJ2-4, is EAGVTQSPTHLIKTRGQQATLRCSPISGHTSVYWYQQALGLGLQFLLWYDEGEERNRGNFPPRFSGRQFPNYSSELNVNALELEDSALYLCASSPTGQGNIQYFGAGTRLSVL.

For this clone: Other DNA sequences in this sample translate to the same CDR3. The chain recombines TRBV6-1 with TRBJ1-5; unclear D gene. Germline V CDR1 and CDR2: MNHNS, SASEGT. Trimming shortened V by 3 bases and J by 2 bases, and 11 bases separated the two germline ends. This CDR3 is 15 amino acids long. This CDR3 is CASSDLTGGNQPQHF. The CDR3 DNA follows: TGTGCCAGCAGTGATCTAACGGGTGGCAATCAGCCCCAGCATTTT.

This sequence joins TRBV11-2 and TRBJ2-3; 10 bases are shared with TRBD2. Germline V gene sequence: CDR1 SGHAT, CDR2 FQNNGV. After removal of 5 bases from V and 1 base from J, the junction contained 3 bases not matched to a gene. The CDR3 extends over 15 amino acids. CDR3 sequence: CASSITSGGTDTQYF. The CDR3 DNA reads as TGTGCCAGCAGCATAACTAGCGGGGGCACAGATACGCAGTATTTT.